Below, 21 T cell receptor beta chains from the same sample are listed, as sequenced in a study of post-analysis software for immune sequencing data. The antigens these receptors bind are not known. The authors incorporated unique molecular identifiers into the TCR beta cDNA libraries. MiXCR, run by TCRdb on the PCR reads, gives a single entry per CDR3 protein. The table lists about 400,000 distinct CDR3 sequences, less than 40% of them singletons. Study-level points and caveats: Elevated frequency relative to controls characterized several TRBV segments in patients, TRBV5-6, TRBV5-1 and TRBV20-1 among them.

Sample: blood. The receptors stem from a girl aged 10 to 17 with multiple sclerosis.

The gene calls are TRBV3-1 and TRBJ2-1; D gene ambiguous. The germline V gene encodes CDR1 LGHDT and CDR2 YNNKEL (reference sequence). The CDR3 length is 16 residues. V was clipped by 2 bases and J by 0 bases, with 11 bases between them. In DNA, the CDR3 is TGTGCCAGCAGCCAAAACCTTCGCAGCTCCTACAATGAGCAGTTCTTC. Its protein is CASSQNLRSSYNEQFF.

This clonotype was observed a few times. The V call is TRBV11-1, the J call TRBJ2-3; tentatively, D is TRBD2 (6 bases). With 4 bases removed from V and 5 bases from J, the gap between germline ends came to 19 bases. Germline CDR1 SGHAT, CDR2 FQDESV (reference sequence). The CDR3 is 16 residues long. For the CDR3, the DNA is TGTGCCAGCAGCTCCTCCGGGGCGGGACCCCAAGATACGCAGTATTTT. Translating gives CASSSSGAGPQDTQYF.

J is TRBJ1-5 and V is TRBV3-1; maybe TRBD1 (5 bases). The CDR3 contains 15 residues. The germline V gene has CDR1 LGHDT and CDR2 YNNKEL (reference sequence). The germline V and J ends were trimmed by 5 bases and 2 bases, with 13 bases remaining between them. The CDR3 coding sequence is TGTGCCAGCAGCTGGGGGACCGAGGGCAATCAGCCCCAGCATTTT. Protein sequence: CASSWGTEGNQPQHF. The whole variable domain, remainder taken from reference TRBV3-1 and TRBJ1-5, is DTAVSQTPKYLVTQMGNDKSIKCEQNLGHDTMYWYKQDSKKFLKIMFSYNNKELIINETVPNRFSPKSPDKAHLNLHINSLELGDSAVYFCASSWGTEGNQPQHFGDGTRLSIL.

In DNA, the CDR3 is TGTGCCAGCAGCAAAGGGGGTACCGGACATCCTTGCAATGAGCAGTTCTTC. Residues: CASSKGGTGHPCNEQFF. The chain recombines TRBV21-1 with TRBJ2-1; the DNA was not used to check the table's D call, TRBD1. TRBV21-1 is an annotated pseudogene. The CDR3 contains 17 residues.

The chain joins TRBV20-1 to TRBJ1-5; TRBD1 matches at 7 bases. J lost 0 bases, V lost 0 bases, and 2 bases had no gene match. The CDR3 totals 15 residues. CDR1 is DFQATT and CDR2 is SNEGSKA in the germline V gene (reference sequence). CDR3 amino acids: CSARDGTVSNQPQHF. The CDR3 bases are TGCAGTGCTAGAGATGGGACAGTTAGCAATCAGCCCCAGCATTTT.

This rearrangement joins TRBV4-1 to TRBJ2-1; 12 nucleotides agree with TRBD2. The CDR3 contains 15 residues. V lost 4 bases and J lost 7; bases outside the gene matches: 5. Germline V gene data show CDR1 as MGHRA and CDR2 as YSYEKL. CDR3 coding DNA: TGCGCCAGCAGCCTGACTAGCGGGAGAGGAAATGAGCAGTTCTTC. It codes for CASSLTSGRGNEQFF.

J is TRBJ2-2 and V is TRBV6-6; 11 bases align to TRBD1. Losses at the gene ends were 5 bases for V and 4 bases for J; bases not matched to a gene: 6. Germline V CDR1 and CDR2: MNHNY, SVGAGI (reference sequence). The CDR3 consists of 16 residues. CDR3 sequence (DNA): TGTGCCAGCAGTCACGGACAGGGGGCGGTCACCGGGGAGCTGTTTTTT. It translates to CASSHGQGAVTGELFF.

The chain uses TRBV7-9 and TRBJ2-5; a possible D gene is TRBD2 (5 bases). The CDR3 is 14 amino acids. Germline lookup yields CDR1 SEHNR and CDR2 FQNEAQ (reference sequence). V was clipped by 4 bases and J by 4 bases, with 13 bases between them. CDR3 sequence (DNA): TGTGCCAGCAGCTCGAGGGTCCCGGGAGAGACCCAGTACTTC. Its protein product is CASSSRVPGETQYF.

This clonotype was counted a few times. The V gene is TRBV11-2, the J gene TRBJ2-6; D unresolved. With 4 bases removed from V and 0 bases from J, the gap between germline ends came to 7 bases. This CDR3 spans 15 amino acids. Germline V gene lookup returns CDR1 SGHAT and CDR2 FQNNGV. CDR3 in amino acids: CASSWGSSGANVLTF. The DNA for the CDR3 is TGTGCCAGCAGCTGGGGAAGCTCTGGGGCCAACGTCCTGACTTTC.

CDR3 sequence reads: CASSLNGAVSYEQYF. CDR3 DNA sequence: TGTGCCAGCAGTTTAAACGGGGCTGTAAGCTACGAGCAGTACTTC. The chain employs TRBV12-3 or TRBV12-4 and TRBJ2-7, with D perhaps matching TRBD1 or TRBD2 (5 bases each). Trimming took off 2 bases at V and 3 bases at J, with 14 bases between the two ends. CDR3 length: 15 residues.

On this clonotype: Compared with germline, one end of the junction differs, possibly owing to a read error. This rearrangement joins TRBV19 to TRBJ2-3; 10 nucleotides align to TRBD2. Germline V gene lookup returns CDR1 LNHDA and CDR2 SQIVND (reference sequence). The CDR3 length is 16 residues. The CDR3 here is CASSIELAGPTDAQYF. The CDR3 bases are TGTGCCAGTAGTATAGAACTAGCGGGGCCGACAGATGCGCAGTATTTT.

The table lists this clonotype with a few counts. This chain links TRBV29-1 with TRBJ1-1; D is possibly TRBD1 (5 bases). CDR3 length: 13 amino acids. Germline CDR1 SQVTM, CDR2 ANQGSEA. DNA of the CDR3: TGCAGTGCTAGGGGCGGCTTGAACACTGAAGCTTTCTTT. It translates to CSARGGLNTEAFF.

This chain connects TRBV2 to TRBJ2-5; possibly TRBD2 for D (7 bases). Germline values: CDR1 SNHLY, CDR2 FYNNEI. CDR3 length: 15 residues. V was cut by 7 bases and J by 11 bases, with 26 bases left in between. In DNA, the CDR3 is TGTGCCAGCAAGTGGGGGGGCGGGGGCCCTCGAGAGCAGTACTTC. Its translation: CASKWGGGGPREQYF.

This clonotype has a count of ten or more. The CDR3 nucleotides read TGCAGCGCCAAGTGGGATACGCAGTATTTT. Amino acids: CSAKWDTQYF. The chain carries TRBV29-1 and TRBJ2-3; no definite D call. The CDR3 extends over 10 amino acids. Germline V lookup: CDR1 SQVTM, CDR2 ANQGSEA. The V end lost 7 bases, the J end lost 6 bases, and 8 bases lay between the germline ends.

The chain has TRBV27 and TRBJ2-7; 7 bases are a match to TRBD1. Germline lookup yields CDR1 MNHEY and CDR2 SMNVEV (reference sequence). This CDR3 region has 14 residues. Germline trimming cut 6 bases from V and 2 bases from J; bases unmatched to any gene: 7. In DNA, the CDR3 is TGTGCCAGCAGCCATCAGGGACAGCCCTACGAGCAGTACTTC. Translated, it gives CASSHQGQPYEQYF.

This clonotype was found a few times. The CDR3 DNA reads as TGTGCCAGCAGTTTTTCAGGGTTCAATCAGCCCCAGCATTTT. Its translation: CASSFSGFNQPQHF. V is TRBV27 and J is TRBJ1-5; D might be TRBD1 (5 bases). V was cut by 3 bases and J by 3 bases, with 9 bases left in between. CDR3 size: 14 residues. Looked up from germline, CDR1 is MNHEY and CDR2 is SMNVEV (reference sequence).

This clonotype has at least ten counts. The genes are TRBV20-1 and TRBJ2-3, with 7 bases that match TRBD1. Germline-derived CDR1 and CDR2 are DFQATT and SNEGSKA (reference sequence). This CDR3 is 13 amino acids long. V gave up 3 bases and J gave up 2 bases; unmatched junction bases: 2. CDR3 in DNA: TGCAGTGCTAGCACAGGGGACACAGATACGCAGTATTTT. Encoded protein: CSASTGDTDTQYF.

This clonotype was recorded a few times. The chain uses TRBV27 and TRBJ2-7, with D possibly matching TRBD2 (6 bases). The CDR3 covers 13 residues. Germline V gene data show CDR1 as MNHEY and CDR2 as SMNVEV (reference sequence). The germline V and J ends were trimmed by 5 bases and 4 bases, with 12 bases remaining between them. The CDR3 bases are TGTGCCAGCAGTCTCGCGGGGTGGTACGAGCAGTACTTC. Its protein is CASSLAGWYEQYF.

The chain links TRBV6-5 to TRBJ1-2, with 10 positions matching TRBD1. The V and J ends lost 0 bases and 9 bases, in that order; junction bases with no gene match: 1. The CDR3 extends over 13 amino acids. The germline gives CDR1 MNHEY, CDR2 SVGAGI. The CDR3 region is CASSYSGQGSYTF. For the CDR3, the DNA is TGTGCCAGCAGTTACTCGGGACAGGGGAGCTACACCTTC.

The CDR3 protein is CATQNLYGYTF. Here the CDR3 DNA reads TGTGCCACCCAGAACCTTTATGGCTACACCTTC. This chain uses TRBV15 with TRBJ1-2; D is undetermined. The length of the CDR3 is 11 residues. Germline loops: CDR1 LNHNV, CDR2 YYDKDF (reference sequence). Trimming took off 8 bases at V and 5 bases at J, with 9 bases between the two ends.

The rearrangement uses TRBV14 and TRBJ1-4, with D hard to call. Looked up from germline, CDR1 is SGHDN and CDR2 is FVKESK. V lost 0 bases and J lost 3, with 14 bases in between. The CDR3 covers 17 residues. CDR3 DNA sequence: TGTGCCAGCAGCCAAGATTCCAGGATAGGAGCTAATGAAAAACTGTTTTTT. Translation gives CASSQDSRIGANEKLFF. The full variable domain, rest sourced from reference TRBV14 and TRBJ1-4, is EAGVTQFPSHSVIEKGQTVTLRCDPISGHDNLYWYRRVMGKEIKFLLHFVKESKQDESGMPNNRFLAERTGGTYSTLKVQPAELEDSGVYFCASSQDSRIGANEKLFFGSGTQLSVL.